This is a list of T cell receptor beta chains from one sample in a study of CD8+ T cells in alopecia areata. TCRdb keeps only in-frame clones here, not all; method: immunoSEQ multiplex PCR. This sample has 140,000 to 150,000 clones, with roughly 61% found just once. The sample in question was CD4+ T cells sorted from blood, obtained at week 0. The source of these receptors is a human donor with alopecia areata. The CDR3 runs from the conserved cysteine through the conserved F or W. A D gene is named only where the DNA matches it firmly. The size field is filled for only some rows; it gives once, few, many or a size class.

-	TRBV30	-	TRBJ1-4	CAWSVLSGEKLFF	TGTGCCTGGAGTGTACTCTCAGGGGAAAAACTGTTTTTT
-	TRBV20-1	-	TRBJ1-2	CSAHQVGLF	TGCAGTGCTCACCAAGTCGGCCTATTC
-	TRBV27	-	TRBJ1-2	CATRKRAANYGYTF	TGTGCCACCCGGAAGAGGGCTGCTAACTATGGCTACACCTTC
-	TRBV7-2	TRBD1	TRBJ2-7	CASSLVATGGYEQYF	TGTGCCAGCAGCTTAGTGGCGACAGGGGGCTACGAGCAGTACTTC
-	TRBV7-2	-	TRBJ2-2	CASSLRRAGELFF	TGTGCCAGCAGCTTGCGGAGGGCCGGGGAGCTGTTTTTT
-	TRBV5-1	-	TRBJ1-2	CASSPLLEAYGYTF	TGCGCCAGCAGCCCGCTCCTGGAGGCCTATGGCTACACCTTC
-	TRBV10-2	-	TRBJ1-2	CASSERGRSYTF	TGCGCCAGCAGTGAGCGGGGAAGGAGCTACACCTTC
-	TRBV7-8	TRBD1	TRBJ1-1	CASSHRDSAAEAFF	TGTGCCAGCAGCCACCGGGACAGCGCCGCTGAAGCTTTCTTT
many	TRBV7-9	TRBD2	TRBJ2-5	CASSPMSGGRKETQYF	TGTGCCAGCAGCCCCATGAGCGGGGGGCGAAAAGAGACCCAGTACTTC
many	TRBV2	TRBD2	TRBJ2-2	CASLAGGTNTGELFF	TGTGCCAGTTTAGCGGGGGGAACGAACACCGGGGAGCTGTTTTTT
few	TRBV7-2	-	TRBJ1-2	CASSGYPNYGYTF	TGTGCCAGCAGCGGGTACCCTAACTATGGCTACACCTTC
few	TRBV4-2	-	TRBJ1-2	CASSQDNGRSGYTF	TGTGCCAGCAGCCAAGATAACGGCAGGTCCGGCTACACCTTC
few	TRBV29-1	-	TRBJ2-7	CSVSQSLPYEQYF	TGCAGCGTTAGCCAGAGTTTACCCTACGAGCAGTACTTC
-	TRBV29-1	-	TRBJ2-1	CSVEPGSTSYNEQFF	TGCAGCGTTGAACCCGGCAGCACCTCCTACAATGAGCAGTTCTTC
-	TRBV5-1	TRBD2	TRBJ2-7	CASKRAGGYEQYF	TGCGCCAGCAAGAGAGCGGGGGGGTACGAGCAGTACTTC
-	TRBV29-1	-	TRBJ1-2	CSAAEPYGYTF	TGCAGCGCCGCGGAGCCCTATGGCTACACCTTC
-	TRBV7-2	-	TRBJ2-5	CASSLAGNLYQETQYF	TGTGCCAGCAGCCTTGCGGGGAACTTGTACCAAGAGACCCAGTACTTC
-	TRBV27	-	TRBJ1-1	CASSRDGIEDTEAFF	TGTGCCAGCAGTCGTGACGGGATTGAGGACACTGAAGCTTTCTTT